This entry is about one T cell receptor beta chain. Repertoires were generated with immunoSEQ multiplex PCR, while TCRdb's copy carries only in-frame clones and drops some. The table lists roughly 200,000 clones, 80% of them singletons, with 6.9% in the top ten. With 9 bases removed from V and 0 bases from J, the gap between germline ends came to 20 bases. CDR1 and CDR2 (germline): KGHDR, SFDVKD. There are 17 residues in the CDR3. This entry comes from a study of blood T cell repertoires in COVID-19. Across the study: The cDNA or gDNA used as material had been derived from T cells, B-cell-depleted T cells, or PBMCs.

Sequenced material: peripheral blood. This TCR was sampled from a man aged 55 to 69 with acute or convalescent COVID-19. The chain links TRBV24-1 to TRBJ1-5; D ambiguous. The CDR3: CATLPQEGGYSNQPQHF. The CDR3 DNA reads TGTGCCACCCTTCCCCAGGAGGGAGGATATAGCAATCAGCCCCAGCATTTT.